This paragraph reports one TCR beta chain. The antigen is unknown. Repertoires were generated with immunoSEQ multiplex PCR, while TCRdb's copy carries only in-frame clones and drops some. Among thousands of clones, over 55% were seen once, and the ten largest hold about 51%. This specimen belongs to a study of PD-1 blockade in classical Hodgkin lymphoma. Whole-study results and caveats: Newly diagnosed and completely responding patients shared comparable baseline diversity. The authors excluded patients who started nivolumab under 1 year after ASCT. Baseline TCR diversity was reportedly lower in newly diagnosed patients than in healthy donors. It was reported as lower still in relapsed/refractory patients.

Germline lookup yields CDR1 SQVTM and CDR2 ANQGSEA. The junction had 7 bases not matched to a gene; V was cut back by 4 bases and J by 2 bases. The CDR3 runs to 14 residues. There was relapse after autologous stem cell transplantation in every patient, and there was variation in brentuximab vedotin exposure. The V call is TRBV29-1, the J call TRBJ2-7; TRBD2 matches at 8 bases. This clonotype was obtained from a human donor with classical Hodgkin lymphoma. The material sequenced was peripheral blood mononuclear cells (PBMCs), taken at baseline. CDR3 DNA: TGCAGCGTTGCTGGGCGGGAGGATCCCTACGAGCAGTACTTC. This codes for CSVAGREDPYEQYF.